This TCR beta chain was identified during a study of cytomegalovirus exposure and HLA in healthy donors (TCRdb year 2017). Context from the whole study: According to an earlier analysis of around 600 of the donors, about 180 million T cells yielded 117 million unique TCR beta sequences and approximately 300 Gb of sequence data. In the later analysis, no new phenotypic data were used to find candidate immune exposures; instead, reliance was placed on TCR beta sequences and their occurrence across donors. Alongside the repertoire data, information on donor age, sex, ethnicity and CMV serostatus was compiled. Typing coverage differed by locus: A, B, C, DRB1 and DQB1 were typed in roughly 620-640 donors, DQA1 in about 550, DPA1 in approximately 610, and DPB1 in 400 to 490. Roughly 5 DR-DQ haplotypes were handled as single units for association and clustering because linkage in the cohort was strong. A later genetic analysis used genome-wide SNP genotypes for about 65% of the 666 donors, treating that subset as a discovery cohort. About 280 gigabases of sequencing data and around 80 million unique TCR sequences made up an early release that covered under 750 HLA-typed donors. In addition to the first cohort of 650 to 800 subjects, a separate validation cohort of about 120 different subjects was used. To study patterns of TCR occurrence, a later analysis re-analyzed previously published TCR beta repertoires from more than 550 donors and added high-resolution HLA genotyping. Across 398 genotyped donors of the cohort, an average of approximately 200,000 unique TCR beta nucleotide sequences per donor were sequenced, and roughly a sixth of those sequences were non-productive. In an earlier analysis of 587 of the donors, high-throughput TCR beta sequencing was used to judge whether each TCR beta V gene segment behaved as functional or pseudogenic. Among the approximately 420 genotyped donors, around 79% belonged to the genetic ancestry cluster associated with self-reported Caucasian donors. High-throughput TCR immunosequencing, statistical association of individual TCRs with disease status, and machine learning were combined to predict cytomegalovirus infection status. The study used immunosequencing to profile the T cell repertoires of hundreds of subjects and linked those repertoires to cytomegalovirus serostatus. All discovery cohort repertoires had been generated on a single sequencing platform. HLA typing covered class I and class II loci at four-digit resolution. The study aimed to test whether signatures of past pathogen exposure could be identified by cataloging public T cell receptors.

Broad study findings and their caveats: A later analysis associated about 17,000 TCR beta sequences with specific HLA alleles at a false discovery rate of 0.05. Most CMV-associated TCR beta chains appeared to be HLA-restricted in a later analysis, and the HLA associations seemed to be driven largely by CMV exposure. A further reported finding was that TCR beta sequences accurately predicted the HLA-A and HLA-B alleles for most subjects in the first cohort. An earlier analysis of approximately 590 of the donors showed that most TCR beta V segments appeared in productive rearrangements either about 87% or about 30% of the time, which broadly matched IMGT annotations. Only TCR beta chains were sequenced in this cohort, and the absence of alpha or paired-chain data limited detectable features. Because counts were too low, approximately 15 rarely observed V segments, including chromosome 9 orphons, were excluded from the earlier analysis of a few hundred of the donors. Most TCR sequences were observed very rarely across donors, whereas some public TCRs were present in many individuals. V-gene and J-gene trimming of TCR beta chains was associated with a missense DCLRE1C variant in a later genetic analysis, and the association was replicated in an independent cohort. CMV serostatus was the only immune exposure information available for the cohort. HLA typing was unavailable for some donors at each locus, so association tests used only the typed subset. A later analysis found that TCR association rates varied across HLA loci, with DRB1 alleles showing the most associated TCRs and HLA-C alleles the fewest. The classifier was reported to diagnose cytomegalovirus status with high specificity and sensitivity in both the original cohort and the validation cohort. In the study, about 150 TCR beta chains were listed as associated with cytomegalovirus. In a later genetic analysis, fewer N-insertions in productive TCRs were reported among donors in an Asian-associated ancestry cluster than the roughly 700-donor mean. A cluster of highly shared sequence variants was judged likely to represent a technical artifact of the sequencing pipeline. Several of the top co-occurrence clusters appeared to be linked to parvovirus B19, influenza, CMV and Epstein-Barr virus, according to a later analysis. In vitro tests confirmed that three of the cytomegalovirus-associated TCR beta chains recognize cytomegalovirus antigens. In a later analysis, HLA-associated TCR beta chains were found to be more clonally expanded and to have lower generation probabilities than equally common non-associated chains. When HLA alleles, especially DR and DQ, strongly co-occurred, attributing TCR associations to individual alleles was difficult. Some IMGT-functional V segments, including TRBV6-2 and TRBV6-3, could not be distinguished by the 87-base-pair reads and were therefore excluded. Presence/absence analyses assumed roughly uniform sequencing depth across donors, an assumption that may not hold. Correlated functional status among segregating V segments might be attributable to linkage disequilibrium, but an unknown experimental factor could not be ruled out. The authors suggested that the approach could potentially be extended to other disease states and immunological phenotypes.

V was cut back by 2 bases and J by 2 bases, leaving a gap of 19 bases between them. The germline V gene yields MDHEN for CDR1 and SYDVKM for CDR2. CDR3 length: 17 amino acids, cysteine to phenylalanine. Here the CDR3 DNA is all that survives: 51 bases in frame from base 1. Details on this clone: Its antigen remains unidentified. The sample holds no much larger clone one base away, and base qualities are not on file.

Library method: the immunoSEQ multiplex PCR assay. A mixture of 60 forward primers for TCR Vbeta segments and 13 reverse primers for TCR Jbeta segments was used in the multiplex PCR. The CDR3 region of rearranged TCR beta genes was amplified from genomic DNA with a multiplex PCR assay. The Illumina HiSeq System was used to sequence the amplified TCR beta libraries as 87-base-pair reads. In the authors' own workflow: In a later analysis, tens of millions of unique TCR beta chains were counted across the approximately 670 repertoires, and roughly 10 million of these chains were shared by at least two donors. Raw reads were error-corrected and collapsed into unique sequences with a nearest-neighbor algorithm that merged closely related sequences to remove PCR and sequencing errors. V, D and J gene segments were assigned by aligning CDR3 sequences to IMGT reference sequences. For a sequence to be retained, at least a six-nucleotide match to both a V gene segment and a J gene segment was required. Rearrangements were classified as productive when the CDR3 lacked stop codons and remained in frame with V and J, and all other rearrangements were classified as non-productive. Following IMGT convention, CDR3 was defined as the stretch from the second conserved V-encoded cysteine up to the conserved J-encoded phenylalanine. The earlier analysis of about 530 of the donors excluded any sequence lacking an unambiguous match to a single V gene segment. An earlier analysis of 587 of the donors called V segments functional above 56.7% productive rearrangements and segregating when the between-donor standard deviation exceeded 5%. To diagnose cytomegalovirus status from the catalog of TCR beta chain sequences, a statistical classification framework was built. In a later analysis, V and J genes were assigned by comparing TCR nucleotide sequences against IMGT/GENE-DB human TR gene sequences. In a later analysis, CDR3 sequences and most-parsimonious VDJ recombination scenarios were assigned using the TCRdist pipeline. In a later analysis, every TCR beta chain was defined by the combination of its CDR3 amino acid sequence and its V-gene family, and reads without a unique V-gene family were dropped. In a later analysis, 450 to 600 highly shared, low-generation-probability nucleotide sequences were removed to address suspected cross-contamination and a sequencing artifact. In a later analysis, a clonal expansion index was calculated for each public chain from normalized within-repertoire ranks of inferred template counts. In a later analysis, generation probabilities were computed using a VDJ recombination model fitted to out-of-frame rearrangements, and the results were checked against IGoR. In a later analysis, TCR-TCR, TCR-HLA and TCR-CMV co-occurrence was scored with hypergeometric tests, and a repertoire-size bias correction was applied to TCR pairs. To estimate false discovery rates, a later analysis permuted the HLA or CMV assignments 20 times. In a later analysis, co-occurring TCRs were grouped with DBSCAN, and TCRdist sequence similarity was added when clustering was performed within HLA-allele-positive subsets. For co-occurrence clustering, repertoires with fewer than 30,000 or more than 120,000 public chains were excluded, along with roughly 5 repertoires with anomalous nucleotide sharing. Drawn from immuneACCESS, this table holds only the in-frame rearrangements with V and J called that TCRdb kept. Clones are partly lost; checked studies trace under half to an unresolved V gene and leave the rest unexplained. V, J and clone size are taken as reported in that table, and D and trimming were inferred from the DNA itself. A total of roughly 120,000 clones appear in this sample, 73% of them only once. 4.1% of the sample goes to the ten largest clones.

In total, approximately 690 healthy bone marrow donors made up the cohort. At the time of sampling, all cohort members were nominally healthy, though unrecorded immune exposures were likely present. The donor tested CMV seronegative, placing the donor among the 300 to 450 seronegative members of the cohort. A peripheral blood sample was collected from each donor, and TCR beta sequencing was performed on peripheral blood mononuclear cells. Genomic DNA extraction from the blood cell samples was performed with the Qiagen DNeasy Blood Extraction Kit. The source of this sequence is a woman in her 40s in good health and CMV-seronegative. The rearranged segments are TRBV28 and TRBJ2-7, with TRBD1 as a weak D call on 6 bases. Sequenced sample: PBMCs. This receptor has the CDR3 CASSLRIRGRSTYEQYF. The nucleotide sequence is given as TGTGCCAGCAGTTTAAGGATTAGGGGGAGATCCACCTACGAGCAGTACTTC.